A selection of T cell receptor beta chains follows, all from one sample in a study of T cell responses to AZD1222 COVID-19 vaccine. The table came from immunoSEQ multiplex PCR; TCRdb's copy has only in-frame clones and leaves some out. This table has 180,000 or so clones, more than 80% appearing once. Sample: peripheral blood, taken on day 0 of AZD1222 vaccination. The source of these receptors is an adult in good health. Both conserved end residues are part of each CDR3. A D gene is named only where the DNA matches it firmly. Rows give clone size only sometimes, using once, few, many, or a class for an expanded clone.

.	.	TRBV10-2	TRBJ1-1	TGCGCCAGCAGTGAACAGGGACTGAACACTGAAGCTTTCTTT	CASSEQGLNTEAFF
TRBD1	.	TRBV6-5	TRBJ2-7	TGTGCCAGCAGTCATCGACAGGGCGAGCAGTACTTC	CASSHRQGEQYF
.	.	TRBV7-9	TRBJ1-5	TGTGCCAGCAGCGGGACCGTCTCTGGGCCCCAGCATTTT	CASSGTVSGPQHF
.	.	TRBV7-2	TRBJ2-3	TGTGCCAGCAGCTTAGTGACTAGCACAGATACGCAGTATTTT	CASSLVTSTDTQYF
.	.	TRBV24-1	TRBJ2-1	TGTGCCACCAGTGATCCTTTGGGGGATGAGCAGTTCTTC	CATSDPLGDEQFF
.	.	TRBV14	TRBJ2-7	TGTGCCAGCAGCCAAGAGGTCGCCTACGAGCAGTACTTC	CASSQEVAYEQYF
TRBD1	.	TRBV10-3	TRBJ1-5	TGTGCCATCAGTGAGGGGACAGGGGTCTATCCCCAGCATTTT	CAISEGTGVYPQHF
.	.	TRBV28	TRBJ2-6	TGTGCCAGCAGGGAGTCTGCTGGGGCCAACGTCCTGACTTTC	CASRESAGANVLTF
.	.	TRBV10-3	TRBJ1-2	TGTGCCATCAGTGAGTCAATGGGGAATCGAAACTATGGCTACACCTTC	CAISESMGNRNYGYTF
.	.	TRBV2	TRBJ1-3	TGTGCCAGCAGTGAAGCGCTTGGCAGGGGCTCTGGAAACACCATATATTTT	CASSEALGRGSGNTIYF
TRBD1	.	TRBV12-3/TRBV12-4	TRBJ1-1	TGTGCCAGCAGGGGGACAGCAGAAGCTTTCTTT	CASRGTAEAFF
TRBD2	once	TRBV12-5	TRBJ2-3	TGTGCTAGTGGTTTGGGTAGCGGGGGGATCACAGATACGCAGTATTTT	CASGLGSGGITDTQYF
.	.	TRBV21-1	TRBJ1-2	TGTGCCAGCAGCCGTCCAGGTGAGACTAACTATGGCTACACCTTC	CASSRPGETNYGYTF
.	.	TRBV7-9	TRBJ1-3	TGTGCCAGCAGCTTAGGTCGGGAGGCGGGAAACACCATATATTTT	CASSLGREAGNTIYF
TRBD1	.	TRBV5-1	TRBJ2-5	TGCGCCAGCAGCGCACTCCCAGGGACAGCCGAGACCCAGTACTTC	CASSALPGTAETQYF
TRBD1	.	TRBV7-8	TRBJ2-7	TGTGCCAGCCTCCTAATAGGGGGCCAGGGACAACCCTACGAGCAGTACTTC	CASLLIGGQGQPYEQYF
.	.	TRBV10-2	TRBJ2-6	TGCGCCAGCAGTGAGTCGTATAGCCCTGGGGCCAACGTCCTGACTTTC	CASSESYSPGANVLTF
.	.	TRBV10-1	TRBJ2-7	TGCGCCAGCAGTGACCCGGGGGCACAAGAGCAGTACTTC	CASSDPGAQEQYF
.	.	TRBV11-2	TRBJ1-5	TGTGCCAGCAGCTTACGAGGGGATTACCAGCCCCAGCATTTT	CASSLRGDYQPQHF
.	once	TRBV11-2	TRBJ1-2	TGTGCCAGCAGTCTAAGGTACGGGGATCGTGGCTACACCTTC	CASSLRYGDRGYTF
TRBD2	.	TRBV19	TRBJ2-6	TGTGCCAGTAGTACCTTAGCGGGTGGTGGGGCCAACGTCCTGACTTTC	CASSTLAGGGANVLTF
.	.	TRBV20-1	TRBJ1-1	TGCAGTGCTAGCGATGGGGACGGAGCTTTCTTT	CSASDGDGAFF
.	few	TRBV7-2	TRBJ2-7	TGTGCCAGCAGCTCCCTATTAAGCTACGAGCAGTACTTC	CASSSLLSYEQYF
.	.	TRBV12-3/TRBV12-4	TRBJ1-4	TGTGCCAGCAGTCCTGAACTAAATGAAAAACTGTTTTTT	CASSPELNEKLFF
.	.	TRBV7-9	TRBJ1-2	TGTGCCAGCAGCGCGACGCGGGAGGATGGGGGCTACACCTTC	CASSATREDGGYTF
.	.	TRBV28	TRBJ1-1	TGTGCCATCACCCGGGCGCGAACTGAAGCTTTCTTT	CAITRARTEAFF
.	.	TRBV7-2	TRBJ2-7	TGTGCCAGCAGCGAAAGCCCGGGACGAATGGCCTACGAGCAGTACTTC	CASSESPGRMAYEQYF
.	.	TRBV15	TRBJ1-2	TGTGCCACCAGCAGAGCCCCGAAAGAAAACTATGGCTACACCTTC	CATSRAPKENYGYTF
TRBD1	.	TRBV5-1	TRBJ1-1	TGCGCCAGCAGCTTGAATCAGGGGGGGTTCCCTGAAGCTTTCTTT	CASSLNQGGFPEAFF
.	.	TRBV2	TRBJ2-5	TGTGCCAGCAGAAGTTACAGGGTTAGGTCGGAAGAGACCCAGTACTTC	CASRSYRVRSEETQYF
TRBD1	.	TRBV2	TRBJ1-1	TGTGCCAGCAGGGGGTTGGGACAGAAGAACACTGAAGCTTTCTTT	CASRGLGQKNTEAFF
.	.	TRBV21-1	TRBJ1-5	TGTGCCAGCAGCAAAGAGGAGGGTCAAGGATGCAATCAGCCCCAGCATTTT	CASSKEEGQGCNQPQHF
.	.	TRBV2	TRBJ2-1	TGTGCCAGCAGGAGGGCAACCTCCTACAATGAGCAGTTCTTC	CASRRATSYNEQFF
.	.	TRBV4-1	TRBJ2-7	TGCGCCAGCAGCCCCCCCAGCCCCCCCTTCGAGCAGTACTTC	CASSPPSPPFEQYF
TRBD2	.	TRBV4-2	TRBJ2-7	TGTGCCAGCAGCCCGACTAGCGGTGCAGCCTACGAGCAGTACTTC	CASSPTSGAAYEQYF
TRBD1	.	TRBV25-1	TRBJ1-1	TGTGCCAGCAGTCCGGGAGGACAGGGTCTAACTGAAGCTTTCTTT	CASSPGGQGLTEAFF
.	once	TRBV30	TRBJ1-3	TGTGCCTGGCTATGGGGGGCTGGAAACACCATATATTTT	CAWLWGAGNTIYF
.	.	TRBV6-1	TRBJ2-3	TGTGCCAGCAGTGAAGCGTGGGGTAGTCCTGGGAATACGCAGTATTTT	CASSEAWGSPGNTQYF
.	.	TRBV25-1	TRBJ1-1	TGTGCCAGCAGTAGGGCTTTGAACACTGAAGCTTTCTTT	CASSRALNTEAFF
.	.	TRBV4-2	TRBJ1-1	TGTGCCAGCAGCCTAACAGGGATATGGGACACTGAAGCTTTCTTT	CASSLTGIWDTEAFF
TRBD2	.	TRBV19	TRBJ2-2	TGTGCCAGTACCACCGGGGGGGGGAAGCCCGGGGAGCTGTTTTTT	CASTTGGGKPGELFF
.	.	TRBV7-9	TRBJ1-1	TGTGCCAGCAGCCCGCGGGACACCCGGTTACGCGCTGAAGCTTTCTTT	CASSPRDTRLRAEAFF
.	.	TRBV2	TRBJ1-1	TGTGCCAGCGGGGTTTTCACTGAAGCTTTCTTT	CASGVFTEAFF
.	.	TRBV4-1	TRBJ1-3	TGCGCCAGCAGCCAAGAGAGCGTGGGGGGGTATTTATTGGAAAACACCATATATTTT	CASSQESVGGYLLENTIYF
.	.	TRBV29-1	TRBJ1-1	TGCAGCGTTGAAGGGAGGCAGAACACTGAAGCTTTCTTT	CSVEGRQNTEAFF
TRBD1	.	TRBV24-1	TRBJ2-1	TGTGCCACCAGTGATTCCGGGACAGGGGCACTAAATGAGCAGTTCTTC	CATSDSGTGALNEQFF
.	.	TRBV14	TRBJ1-4	TGTGCCAGCAGCCAGTATATCGGGGTAGAAGAAAAACTGTTTTTT	CASSQYIGVEEKLFF
.	.	TRBV5-1	TRBJ2-7	TGCGCCAGCAGCTTGTGGACCAAGAGCTCCTACGAGCAGTACTTC	CASSLWTKSSYEQYF
TRBD1	.	TRBV6-5	TRBJ2-7	TGTGCCAGCAGTCCGACAGGGGGGACCTACGAGCAGTACTTC	CASSPTGGTYEQYF
TRBD2	once	TRBV5-4	TRBJ2-7	TGTGCCAGCAGCTTGGCGGGACTAGCGGGAGATGAGCAGTACTTC	CASSLAGLAGDEQYF
.	.	TRBV5-1	TRBJ1-1	TGCGCCAGCAGCTTGGCGCCAAACACTGAAGCTTTCTTT	CASSLAPNTEAFF
.	.	TRBV12-3/TRBV12-4	TRBJ2-7	TGTGCCAGCAGTTACGGCGGGTACGAGCAGTACTTC	CASSYGGYEQYF
TRBD1	.	TRBV6-5	TRBJ1-2	TGTGCCAGCATATCGACAGGGGTCGCTGGCTACACCTTC	CASISTGVAGYTF
.	.	TRBV20-1	TRBJ2-1	TGCAGTGCTAGTAGGGAGGCCTCCAATGAGCAGTTCTTC	CSASREASNEQFF